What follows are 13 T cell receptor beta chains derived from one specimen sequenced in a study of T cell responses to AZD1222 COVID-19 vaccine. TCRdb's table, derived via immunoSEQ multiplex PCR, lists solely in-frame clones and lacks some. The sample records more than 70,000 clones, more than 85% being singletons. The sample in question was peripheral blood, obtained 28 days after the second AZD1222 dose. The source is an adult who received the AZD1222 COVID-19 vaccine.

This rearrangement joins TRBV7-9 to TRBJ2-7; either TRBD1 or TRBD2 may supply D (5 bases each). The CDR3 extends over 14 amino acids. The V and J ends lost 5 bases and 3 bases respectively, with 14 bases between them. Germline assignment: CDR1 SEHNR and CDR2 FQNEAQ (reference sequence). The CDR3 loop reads CASSDIRDGYEQYF. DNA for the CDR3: TGTGCCAGCAGCGACATCCGGGACGGCTACGAGCAGTACTTC.

The CDR3: CASTREGTDTQYF. The CDR3 bases are TGTGCCAGCACACGGGAGGGCACAGATACGCAGTATTTT. The chain recombines TRBV6-6 with TRBJ2-3; 7 bases are a match to TRBD2. There are 13 residues in the CDR3. V was pared by 7 bases and J by 1 base, with 2 bases of the junction left unmatched. The germline V gene has CDR1 MNHNY and CDR2 SVGAGI (reference sequence).

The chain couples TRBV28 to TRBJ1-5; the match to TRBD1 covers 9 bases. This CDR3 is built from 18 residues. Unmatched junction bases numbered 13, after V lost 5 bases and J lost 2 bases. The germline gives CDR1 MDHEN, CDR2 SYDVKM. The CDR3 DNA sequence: TGTGCCAGCAGTAACAGGGGGCTAATAGGGGTTGGCAATCAGCCCCAGCATTTT. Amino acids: CASSNRGLIGVGNQPQHF. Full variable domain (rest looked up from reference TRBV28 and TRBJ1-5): DVKVTQSSRYLVKRTGEKVFLECVQDMDHENMFWYRQDPGLGLRLIYFSYDVKMKEKGDIPEGYSVSREKKERFSLILESASTNQTSMYLCASSNRGLIGVGNQPQHFGDGTRLSIL.

Written as DNA, the CDR3 is TGTGCCAGCAGTGAAGCGATGCGGGGAGATACGCAGTATTTT. Translated, it gives CASSEAMRGDTQYF. This chain uses TRBV6-1 with TRBJ2-3; D may be TRBD2 (6 bases). Trimming took 0 bases from V and 5 from J, leaving 9 bases between them. CDR3 length equals 14 residues. Germline V gene lookup returns CDR1 MNHNS and CDR2 SASEGT.

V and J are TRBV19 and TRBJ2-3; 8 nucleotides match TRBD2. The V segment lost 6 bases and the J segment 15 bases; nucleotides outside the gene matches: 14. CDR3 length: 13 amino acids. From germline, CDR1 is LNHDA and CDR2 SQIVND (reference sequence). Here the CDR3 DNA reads TGTGCCAGTAGGACGAACCCCGGGACTAGGGGCTATTTT. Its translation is CASRTNPGTRGYF.

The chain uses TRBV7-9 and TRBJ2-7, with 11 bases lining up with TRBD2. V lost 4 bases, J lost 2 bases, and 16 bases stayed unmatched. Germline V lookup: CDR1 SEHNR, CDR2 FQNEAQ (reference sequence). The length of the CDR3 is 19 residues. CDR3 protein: CASSSSPGSGLAGPYEQYF. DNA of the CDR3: TGTGCCAGCAGCTCTAGCCCTGGATCAGGACTAGCGGGCCCCTACGAGCAGTACTTC.

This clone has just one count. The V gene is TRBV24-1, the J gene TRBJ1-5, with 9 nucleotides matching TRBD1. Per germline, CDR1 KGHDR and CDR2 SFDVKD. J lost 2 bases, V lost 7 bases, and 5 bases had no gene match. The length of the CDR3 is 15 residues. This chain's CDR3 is CATRTGGGGNQPQHF. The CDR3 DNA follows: TGTGCCACCAGGACAGGGGGTGGAGGCAATCAGCCCCAGCATTTT.

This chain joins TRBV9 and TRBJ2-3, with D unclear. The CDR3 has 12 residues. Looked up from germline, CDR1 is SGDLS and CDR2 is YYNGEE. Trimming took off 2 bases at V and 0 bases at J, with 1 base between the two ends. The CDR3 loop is CASSVSTDTQYF. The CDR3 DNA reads TGTGCCAGCAGCGTTAGCACAGATACGCAGTATTTT.

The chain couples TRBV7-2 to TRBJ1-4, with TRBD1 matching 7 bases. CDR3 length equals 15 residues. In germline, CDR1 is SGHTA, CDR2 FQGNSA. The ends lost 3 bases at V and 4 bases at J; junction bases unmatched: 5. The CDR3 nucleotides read TGTGCCAGCAGCTTGTCCAGGGGGAGTAATGAAAAACTGTTTTTT. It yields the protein CASSLSRGSNEKLFF.

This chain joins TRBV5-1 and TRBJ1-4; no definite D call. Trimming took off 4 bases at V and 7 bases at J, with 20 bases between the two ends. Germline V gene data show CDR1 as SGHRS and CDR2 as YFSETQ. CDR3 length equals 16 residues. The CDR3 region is CASSPSGEMGSEKLFF. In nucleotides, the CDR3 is TGCGCCAGCAGCCCTAGTGGGGAGATGGGTAGTGAAAAACTGTTTTTT.

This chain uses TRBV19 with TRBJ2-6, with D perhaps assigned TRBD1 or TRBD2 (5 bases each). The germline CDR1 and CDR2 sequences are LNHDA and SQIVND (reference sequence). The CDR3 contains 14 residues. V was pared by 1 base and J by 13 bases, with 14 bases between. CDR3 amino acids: CASSIGRGSEVLTF. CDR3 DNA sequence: TGTGCCAGTAGTATAGGCCGGGGCTCCGAGGTCCTGACTTTC.

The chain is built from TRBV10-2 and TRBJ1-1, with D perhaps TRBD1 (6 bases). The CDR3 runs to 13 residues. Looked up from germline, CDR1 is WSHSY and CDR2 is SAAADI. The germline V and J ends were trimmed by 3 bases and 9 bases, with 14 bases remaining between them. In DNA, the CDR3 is TGCGCCAGCAGTGAAAGTCAGGGGCCCCAAGCTTTCTTT. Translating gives CASSESQGPQAFF.

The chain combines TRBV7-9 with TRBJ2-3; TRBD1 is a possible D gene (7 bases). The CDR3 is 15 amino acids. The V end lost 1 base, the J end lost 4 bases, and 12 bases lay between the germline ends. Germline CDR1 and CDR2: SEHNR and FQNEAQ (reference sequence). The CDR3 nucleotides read TGTGCCAGCAGCTTAGACAGGGGAGGAGCAGATACGCAGTATTTT. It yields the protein CASSLDRGGADTQYF.